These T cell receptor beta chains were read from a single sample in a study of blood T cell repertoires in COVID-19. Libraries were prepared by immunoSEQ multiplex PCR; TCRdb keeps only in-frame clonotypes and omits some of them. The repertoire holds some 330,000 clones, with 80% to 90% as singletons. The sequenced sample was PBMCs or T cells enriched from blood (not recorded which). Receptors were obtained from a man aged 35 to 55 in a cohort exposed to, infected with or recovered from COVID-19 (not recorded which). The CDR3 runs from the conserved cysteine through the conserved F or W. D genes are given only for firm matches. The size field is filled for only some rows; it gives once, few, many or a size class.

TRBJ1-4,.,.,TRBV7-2,CASSLVGSSNEKLFF,TGTGCCAGCAGCTTAGTGGGCAGCTCTAATGAAAAACTGTTTTTT
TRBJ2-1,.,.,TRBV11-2,CASSFNFNEQFF,TGTGCCAGCAGCTTCAATTTCAATGAGCAGTTCTTC
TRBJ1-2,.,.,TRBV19,CASSITGRNYGYTF,TGTGCCAGTAGTATTACAGGACGGAACTATGGCTACACCTTC
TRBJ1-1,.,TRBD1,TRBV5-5,CASTGGAFTEAFF,TGTGCCAGCACAGGGGGCGCGTTCACTGAAGCTTTCTTT
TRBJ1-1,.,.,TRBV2,CASNGVRGF,TGTGCCAGCAACGGGGTACGGGGGTTT
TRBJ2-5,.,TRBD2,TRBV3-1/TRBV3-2,CASSPTSGSTQETQYF,TGTGCCAGCAGCCCAACTAGCGGGAGTACCCAAGAGACCCAGTACTTC
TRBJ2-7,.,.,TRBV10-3,CAISERGAPDRDGEQYF,TGTGCCATCAGTGAGCGGGGGGCGCCGGACAGGGACGGCGAGCAGTACTTC
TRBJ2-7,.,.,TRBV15,CATSRDSLAYEQYF,TGTGCCACCAGCAGGGACTCCCTCGCCTACGAGCAGTACTTC
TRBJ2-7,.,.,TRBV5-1,CASSLAPQTEQYF,TGCGCCAGCAGCTTGGCACCACAGACCGAGCAGTACTTC
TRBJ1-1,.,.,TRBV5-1,CASSRAGNTEAFF,TGCGCCAGCAGCCGCGCGGGGAACACTGAAGCTTTCTTT
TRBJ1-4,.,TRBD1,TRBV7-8,CASRQGQGAPEKLFF,TGTGCCAGCAGGCAAGGGCAGGGGGCGCCTGAAAAACTGTTTTTT
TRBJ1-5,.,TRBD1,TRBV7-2,CASSRGQVINVDQPQHF,TGTGCCAGCAGCCGGGGACAGGTTATTAATGTCGATCAGCCCCAGCATTTT
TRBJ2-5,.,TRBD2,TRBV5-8,CASRRPGLAGQETQYF,TGTGCCAGCAGGCGGCCGGGACTAGCGGGGCAAGAGACCCAGTACTTC
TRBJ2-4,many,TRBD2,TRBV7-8,CASSFRGSGNIQYF,TGTGCCAGCAGCTTCCGCGGGAGCGGAAACATTCAGTACTTC
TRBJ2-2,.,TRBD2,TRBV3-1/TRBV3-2,CASSQDQLAGDGTGELFF,TGTGCCAGCAGCCAAGACCAACTAGCGGGAGATGGAACCGGGGAGCTGTTTTTT
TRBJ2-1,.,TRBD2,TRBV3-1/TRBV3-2,CASSHTGEGLQEQFF,TGTGCCAGCAGTCACACTGGGGAGGGCCTTCAAGAGCAGTTCTTC
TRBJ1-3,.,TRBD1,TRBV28,CASIHLLGQGFGNTIYF,TGTGCCAGCATTCACCTCTTGGGACAGGGGTTTGGAAACACCATATATTTT
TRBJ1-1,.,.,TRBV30,CAWSVGSQGTEAFF,TGTGCCTGGAGTGTAGGGAGCCAAGGCACTGAAGCTTTCTTT
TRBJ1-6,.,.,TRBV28,CASSLSSDSYNSPLHF,TGTGCCAGCAGTTTATCGAGCGACAGCTATAATTCACCCCTCCACTTT
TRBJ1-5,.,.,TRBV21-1,CVITGNFAYSNQPQHF,TGTGTAATCACAGGCAACTTCGCTTATAGCAATCAGCCCCAGCATTTT
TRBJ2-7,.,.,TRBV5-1,CARPTGNSYEQYF,TGCGCCAGACCGACAGGCAACTCCTACGAGCAGTACTTC
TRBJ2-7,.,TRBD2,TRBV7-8,CASSVPGTSGSPSSYEQYF,TGTGCCAGCAGCGTCCCCGGGACTAGCGGGTCCCCGAGCTCCTACGAGCAGTACTTC
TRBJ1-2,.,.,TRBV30,CAWIQGSYRYTF,TGTGCCTGGATACAGGGATCTTATCGCTACACCTTC
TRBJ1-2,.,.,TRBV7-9,CASTPQRRGYYTF,TGTGCCAGCACCCCGCAGAGAAGGGGCTACTACACCTTC
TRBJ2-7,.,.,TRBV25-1,CASSEFSGTYEQYF,TGTGCCAGCAGTGAATTTAGCGGTACCTACGAGCAGTACTTC
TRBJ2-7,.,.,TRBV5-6,CASSLWTEQTYEQYF,TGTGCCAGCAGCCTATGGACAGAGCAGACCTACGAGCAGTACTTC
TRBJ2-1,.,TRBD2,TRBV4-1,CASSHASRLAGGREQFF,TGCGCCAGCAGCCACGCCAGTCGGCTAGCGGGAGGGCGTGAGCAGTTCTTC
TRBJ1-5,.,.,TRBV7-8,CASSLVGLSNQPQHF,TGTGCCAGCAGCTTAGTTGGGCTTAGCAATCAGCCCCAGCATTTT
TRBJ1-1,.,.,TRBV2,CASSEDGYTEAFF,TGTGCCAGCAGTGAAGACGGGTACACTGAAGCTTTCTTT
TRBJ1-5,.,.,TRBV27,CASSLSPVSGQPQHF,TGTGCCAGCAGTTTATCCCCTGTGTCCGGTCAGCCCCAGCATTTT
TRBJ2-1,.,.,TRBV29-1,CSVDIGYNEQFF,TGCAGCGTTGACATCGGCTACAATGAGCAGTTCTTC
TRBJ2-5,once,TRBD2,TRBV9,CASSVGLAGVETQYF,TGTGCCAGCAGCGTGGGACTAGCGGGAGTAGAGACCCAGTACTTC
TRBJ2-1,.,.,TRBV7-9,CASSFRQSIYNEQFF,TGTGCCAGCAGCTTTCGACAGTCCATCTACAATGAGCAGTTCTTC
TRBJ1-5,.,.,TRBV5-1,CASSLVVGGQPQHF,TGCGCCAGCAGCTTGGTGGTCGGGGGTCAGCCCCAGCATTTT
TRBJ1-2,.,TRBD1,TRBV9,CASSYTGGKNYGYTF,TGTGCCAGCAGTTACACAGGGGGAAAAAACTATGGCTACACCTTC
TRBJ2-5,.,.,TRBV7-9,CASSVPSDRETQYF,TGTGCCAGCAGTGTCCCTAGCGACCGGGAGACCCAGTACTTC
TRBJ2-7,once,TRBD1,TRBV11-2,CASSFLAGTGRNEQYF,TGTGCCAGCAGCTTCCTAGCCGGGACAGGTCGGAACGAGCAGTACTTC
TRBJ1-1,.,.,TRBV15,CATSSRSNTEAFF,TGTGCCACCAGCTCCAGAAGTAACACTGAAGCTTTCTTT
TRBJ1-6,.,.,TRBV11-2,CASSLAGVSNSPLHF,TGTGCCAGCAGCTTAGCAGGGGTTAGTAATTCACCCCTCCACTTT
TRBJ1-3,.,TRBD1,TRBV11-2,CASRQGSSGNTIYF,TGTGCCAGCAGACAGGGGAGTTCTGGAAACACCATATATTTT
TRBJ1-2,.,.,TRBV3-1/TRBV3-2,CASSRTEKSGQWGFYGYTF,TGTGCCAGCAGCCGCACAGAAAAAAGCGGACAGTGGGGGTTTTATGGCTACACCTTC
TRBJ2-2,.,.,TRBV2,CASRGAVSGELFF,TGTGCCAGCAGGGGAGCGGTCTCGGGGGAGCTGTTTTTT
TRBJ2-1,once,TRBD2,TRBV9,CASSLPSGRSYNEQFF,TGTGCCAGCAGCCTCCCTAGCGGCAGGTCCTACAATGAGCAGTTCTTC
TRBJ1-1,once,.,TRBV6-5,CASSYGATGLGTEAFF,TGTGCCAGCAGTTACGGGGCCACAGGGTTGGGCACTGAAGCTTTCTTT
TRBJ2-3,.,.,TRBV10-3,CAISKTDTDTQYF,TGTGCCATCAGTAAGACAGACACAGATACGCAGTATTTT
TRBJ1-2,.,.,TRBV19,CASSNPGAYGYTF,TGTGCCAGTAGTAACCCGGGAGCGTATGGCTACACCTTC
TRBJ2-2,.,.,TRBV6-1,CASSEMGGGGELFF,TGTGCCAGCAGTGAAATGGGTGGCGGCGGGGAGCTGTTTTTT
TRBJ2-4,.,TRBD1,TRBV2,CAGDRDRASLAKNIQYF,TGTGCCGGGGACCGGGACAGGGCTTCTCTAGCCAAAAACATTCAGTACTTC
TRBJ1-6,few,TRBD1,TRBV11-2,CASSSQGVNSPLHF,TGTGCCAGCAGCTCACAGGGGGTAAATTCACCCCTCCACTTT
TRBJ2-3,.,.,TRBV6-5,CASSYSGNPSTDTQYF,TGTGCCAGCAGTTACTCCGGGAACCCTAGCACAGATACGCAGTATTTT
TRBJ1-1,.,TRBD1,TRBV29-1,CSVVRQGEAEAFF,TGCAGCGTTGTCCGCCAGGGGGAGGCTGAAGCTTTCTTT
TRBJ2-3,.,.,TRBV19,CASTPTSSRSTDTQYF,TGTGCCAGTACCCCTACTAGCTCCCGTAGCACAGATACGCAGTATTTT
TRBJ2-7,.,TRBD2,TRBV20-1,CSASTSGRRSYEQYF,TGCAGTGCTAGTACCAGCGGGAGAAGGTCGTACGAGCAGTACTTC
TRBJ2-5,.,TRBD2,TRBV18,CASSSLGGEETQYF,TGTGCCAGCTCGTCACTTGGGGGGGAAGAGACCCAGTACTTC